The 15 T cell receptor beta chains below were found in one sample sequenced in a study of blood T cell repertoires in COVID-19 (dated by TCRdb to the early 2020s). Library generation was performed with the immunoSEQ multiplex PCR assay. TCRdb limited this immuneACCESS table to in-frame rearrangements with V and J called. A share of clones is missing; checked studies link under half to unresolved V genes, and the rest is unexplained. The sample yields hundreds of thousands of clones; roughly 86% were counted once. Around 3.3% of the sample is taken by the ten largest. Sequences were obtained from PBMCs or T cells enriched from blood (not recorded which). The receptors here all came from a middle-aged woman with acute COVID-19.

In DNA, the CDR3 is TGTGCCGCCAGTAGTTCCGGGAACAGCTACGAGCAGTACTTC. Protein: CAASSSGNSYEQYF. The chain couples TRBV19 to TRBJ2-7, with D tentatively TRBD2 (5 bases). Trimming cost V 11 bases and J 3 bases, with 20 bases left between them. Germline V gene lookup returns CDR1 LNHDA and CDR2 SQIVND (reference sequence). The CDR3 extends over 14 amino acids.

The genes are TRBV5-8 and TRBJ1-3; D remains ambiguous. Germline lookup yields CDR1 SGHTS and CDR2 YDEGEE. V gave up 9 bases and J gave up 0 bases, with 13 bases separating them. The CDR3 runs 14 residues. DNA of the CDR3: TGTGCCACCCCGGTGAGGTACTCTGGAAACACCATATATTTT. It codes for CATPVRYSGNTIYF.

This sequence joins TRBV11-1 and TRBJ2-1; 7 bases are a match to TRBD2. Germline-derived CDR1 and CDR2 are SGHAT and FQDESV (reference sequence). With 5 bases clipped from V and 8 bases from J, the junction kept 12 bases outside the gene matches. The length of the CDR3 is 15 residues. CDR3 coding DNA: TGTGCCAGCAGCGTACATAGCGGGCGGTCCGATGAGCAGTTCTTC. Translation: CASSVHSGRSDEQFF.

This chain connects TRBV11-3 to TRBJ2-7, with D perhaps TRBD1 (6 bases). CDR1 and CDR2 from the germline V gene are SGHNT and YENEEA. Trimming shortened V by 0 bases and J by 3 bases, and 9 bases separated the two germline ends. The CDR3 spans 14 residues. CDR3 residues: CASSLEPGDYEQYF. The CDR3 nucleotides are TGTGCCAGCAGCTTAGAACCAGGGGACTACGAGCAGTACTTC.

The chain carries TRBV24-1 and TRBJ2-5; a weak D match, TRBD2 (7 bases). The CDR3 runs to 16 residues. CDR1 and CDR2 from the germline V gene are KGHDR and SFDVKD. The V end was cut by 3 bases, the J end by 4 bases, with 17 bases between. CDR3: CATSDNGGLSRETQYF. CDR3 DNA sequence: TGTGCCACCAGTGATAACGGGGGGCTATCGAGAGAGACCCAGTACTTC.

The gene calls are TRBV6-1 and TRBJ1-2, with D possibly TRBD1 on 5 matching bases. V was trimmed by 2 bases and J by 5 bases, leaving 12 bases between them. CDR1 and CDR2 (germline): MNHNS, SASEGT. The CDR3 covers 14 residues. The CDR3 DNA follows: TGTGCCAGCAGTGAATTAGGCAGGGAATATGGCTACACCTTC. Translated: CASSELGREYGYTF.

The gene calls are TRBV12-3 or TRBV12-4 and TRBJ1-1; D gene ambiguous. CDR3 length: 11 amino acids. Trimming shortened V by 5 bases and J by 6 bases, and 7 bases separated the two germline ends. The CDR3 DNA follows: TGTGCCAGCAGTAAGCTCGCTGAAGCTTTCTTT. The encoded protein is CASSKLAEAFF.

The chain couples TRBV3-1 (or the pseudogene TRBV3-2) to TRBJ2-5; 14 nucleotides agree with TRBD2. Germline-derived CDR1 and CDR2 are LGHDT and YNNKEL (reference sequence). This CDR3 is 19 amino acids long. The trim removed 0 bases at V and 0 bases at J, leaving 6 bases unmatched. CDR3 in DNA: TGTGCCAGCAGCCAAGATCTACGGACTAGCGGGGGGTACCAAGAGACCCAGTACTTC. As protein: CASSQDLRTSGGYQETQYF.

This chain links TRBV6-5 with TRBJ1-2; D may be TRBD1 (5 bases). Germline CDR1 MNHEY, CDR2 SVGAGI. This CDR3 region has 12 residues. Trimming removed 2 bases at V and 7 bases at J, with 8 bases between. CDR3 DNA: TGTGCCAGCAGTTACCTGGGGGGTGGCTACACCTTC. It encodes CASSYLGGGYTF.

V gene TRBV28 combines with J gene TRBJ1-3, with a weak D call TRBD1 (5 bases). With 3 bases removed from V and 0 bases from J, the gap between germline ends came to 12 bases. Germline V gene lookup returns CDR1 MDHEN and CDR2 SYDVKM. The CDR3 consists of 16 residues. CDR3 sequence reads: CASSLAGFYSGNTIYF. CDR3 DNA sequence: TGTGCCAGCAGTTTGGCAGGGTTCTACTCTGGAAACACCATATATTTT. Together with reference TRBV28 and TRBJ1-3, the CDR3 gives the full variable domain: DVKVTQSSRYLVKRTGEKVFLECVQDMDHENMFWYRQDPGLGLRLIYFSYDVKMKEKGDIPEGYSVSREKKERFSLILESASTNQTSMYLCASSLAGFYSGNTIYFGEGSWLTVV.

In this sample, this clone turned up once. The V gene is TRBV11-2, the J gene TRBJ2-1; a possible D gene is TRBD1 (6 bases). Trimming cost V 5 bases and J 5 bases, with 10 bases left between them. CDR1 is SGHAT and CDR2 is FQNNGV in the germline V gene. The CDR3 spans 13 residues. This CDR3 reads CASSQGLDNEQFF. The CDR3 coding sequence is TGTGCCAGCAGCCAGGGGCTGGACAATGAGCAGTTCTTC. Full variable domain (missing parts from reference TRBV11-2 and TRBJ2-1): EAGVAQSPRYKIIEKRQSVAFWCNPISGHATLYWYQQILGQGPKLLIQFQNNGVVDDSQLPKDRFSAERLKGVDSTLKIQPAKLEDSAVYLCASSQGLDNEQFFGPGTRLTVL.

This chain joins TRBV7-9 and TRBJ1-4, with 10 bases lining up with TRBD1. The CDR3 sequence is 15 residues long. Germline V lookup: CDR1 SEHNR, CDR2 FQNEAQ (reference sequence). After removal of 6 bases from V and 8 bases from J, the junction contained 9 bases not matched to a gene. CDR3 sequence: CASRKGTGVWEKLFF. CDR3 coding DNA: TGTGCCAGCAGAAAAGGGACAGGGGTATGGGAAAAACTGTTTTTT.

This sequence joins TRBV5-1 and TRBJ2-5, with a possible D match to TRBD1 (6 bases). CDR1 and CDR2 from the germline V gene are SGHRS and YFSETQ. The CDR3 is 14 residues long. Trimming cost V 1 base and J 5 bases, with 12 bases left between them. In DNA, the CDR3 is TGCGCCAGCAGCTTGTTGGGGGCGGAGGAGACCCAGTACTTC. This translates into CASSLLGAEETQYF.

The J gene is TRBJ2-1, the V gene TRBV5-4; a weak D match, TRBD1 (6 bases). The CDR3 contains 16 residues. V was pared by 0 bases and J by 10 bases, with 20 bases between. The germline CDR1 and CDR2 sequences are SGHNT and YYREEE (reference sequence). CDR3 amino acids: CASSLEGRGHPAEQFF. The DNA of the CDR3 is TGTGCCAGCAGCTTGGAGGGCAGGGGCCACCCCGCGGAGCAGTTCTTC.

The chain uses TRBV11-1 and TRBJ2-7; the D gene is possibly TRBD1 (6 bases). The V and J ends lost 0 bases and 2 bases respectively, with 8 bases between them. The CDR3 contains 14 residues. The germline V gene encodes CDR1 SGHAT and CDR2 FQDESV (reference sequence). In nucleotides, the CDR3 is TGTGCCAGCAGCTTAGCGCGACAGGCCTACGAGCAGTACTTC. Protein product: CASSLARQAYEQYF.